Listed below are T cell receptor beta chains from one sample, sequenced in a study of persistence of HIV-infected CD4 T cells. Clones were read by immunoSEQ multiplex PCR, and TCRdb kept only the in-frame ones, dropping some. This sample carries some 50,000 clones, about 90% of them seen once, and the ten largest clones take about 3.5%. These receptors have no known antigen. This specimen was CD4+ T cells sorted from PBMCs after approximately 19-hour stimulation, taken from a patient who received antiretroviral therapy. Source of these receptors: an adult woman with HIV who was CMV-seropositive. The CDR3 runs from the conserved cysteine through the conserved F or W. D genes are given only for firm matches. Only some rows state a clone size, as once, few, many or a class for expanded clones.

abundance: .; v_gene: TRBV19; d_gene: TRBD2; j_gene: TRBJ2-5; CDR3aa: CASSIVGTTRETQYF; CDR3nt: TGTGCCAGTAGTATAGTTGGGACTACAAGGGAGACCCAGTACTTC
abundance: .; v_gene: TRBV25-1; d_gene: TRBD1; j_gene: TRBJ2-2; CDR3aa: CASSELYRGVTGELFF; CDR3nt: TGTGCCAGCAGTGAATTATACAGGGGGGTAACCGGGGAGCTGTTTTTT
abundance: .; v_gene: TRBV28; d_gene: .; j_gene: TRBJ1-5; CDR3aa: CASSLFSRNQPQHF; CDR3nt: TGTGCCAGCAGTTTATTTTCACGGAATCAGCCCCAGCATTTT
abundance: once; v_gene: TRBV24-1; d_gene: .; j_gene: TRBJ1-3; CDR3aa: CATSDTNDGNTIYF; CDR3nt: TGTGCCACCAGTGACACTAATGACGGAAACACCATATATTTT
abundance: .; v_gene: TRBV7-2; d_gene: .; j_gene: TRBJ1-2; CDR3aa: CASSLGAAANYGYTF; CDR3nt: TGTGCCAGCAGCTTAGGGGCAGCCGCTAACTATGGCTACACCTTC
abundance: .; v_gene: TRBV29-1; d_gene: TRBD1; j_gene: TRBJ2-7; CDR3aa: CSATGQGSYEQYF; CDR3nt: TGCAGCGCGACGGGACAGGGTTCCTACGAGCAGTACTTC
abundance: .; v_gene: TRBV5-1; d_gene: .; j_gene: TRBJ1-1; CDR3aa: CASSSHGQYLNTEAFF; CDR3nt: TGCGCCAGCAGCTCACATGGACAGTACCTGAACACTGAAGCTTTCTTT
abundance: .; v_gene: TRBV6-5; d_gene: TRBD2; j_gene: TRBJ2-5; CDR3aa: CASREGRETQYF; CDR3nt: TGTGCCAGTCGGGAGGGGCGGGAGACCCAGTACTTC
abundance: .; v_gene: TRBV6-4; d_gene: TRBD2; j_gene: TRBJ2-7; CDR3aa: CASRPNSGSSYEQYF; CDR3nt: TGTGCCAGCAGACCTAATAGCGGGAGCTCCTACGAGCAGTACTTC
abundance: .; v_gene: TRBV2; d_gene: .; j_gene: TRBJ2-5; CDR3aa: CASSEAGVGAQYF; CDR3nt: TGTGCCAGCAGTGAAGCCGGGGTTGGGGCCCAGTACTTC
abundance: .; v_gene: TRBV19; d_gene: TRBD1; j_gene: TRBJ2-7; CDR3aa: CASSSMGQGDSYEQYF; CDR3nt: TGTGCCAGTAGTTCAATGGGACAGGGGGACTCCTACGAGCAGTACTTC
abundance: .; v_gene: TRBV7-8; d_gene: .; j_gene: TRBJ2-5; CDR3aa: CASSLGNSGGTQYF; CDR3nt: TGTGCCAGCAGCTTAGGGAACTCCGGTGGGACCCAGTACTTC
abundance: .; v_gene: TRBV27; d_gene: TRBD1; j_gene: TRBJ1-6; CDR3aa: CASSSRTGLGSPLHF; CDR3nt: TGTGCCAGCAGTAGCCGGACAGGGTTGGGGTCACCCCTCCACTTT
abundance: .; v_gene: TRBV7-9; d_gene: .; j_gene: TRBJ2-2; CDR3aa: CASSLGGTGELFF; CDR3nt: TGTGCCAGCAGCTTAGGAGGAACCGGGGAGCTGTTTTTT
abundance: once; v_gene: TRBV18; d_gene: .; j_gene: TRBJ1-1; CDR3aa: CASSPQLGEAEAFF; CDR3nt: TGTGCCAGCTCACCACAGTTGGGGGAGGCTGAAGCTTTCTTT
abundance: .; v_gene: TRBV7-9; d_gene: TRBD1; j_gene: TRBJ1-5; CDR3aa: CASSQGTGSQPQHF; CDR3nt: TGTGCCAGCAGCCAGGGGACAGGGAGTCAGCCCCAGCATTTT
abundance: .; v_gene: TRBV5-5; d_gene: .; j_gene: TRBJ1-2; CDR3aa: CASSWSALANYGYTF; CDR3nt: TGTGCCAGCAGCTGGTCGGCGTTAGCTAACTATGGCTACACCTTC
abundance: .; v_gene: TRBV7-2; d_gene: .; j_gene: TRBJ1-1; CDR3aa: CASSLTPWDGGTEAFF; CDR3nt: TGTGCCAGCAGCTTGACCCCATGGGACGGGGGCACTGAAGCTTTCTTT
abundance: .; v_gene: TRBV5-1; d_gene: .; j_gene: TRBJ1-1; CDR3aa: CASSSITGRDEAFF; CDR3nt: TGCGCCAGCAGCTCGATCACAGGGAGGGATGAAGCTTTCTTT
abundance: .; v_gene: TRBV7-8; d_gene: TRBD1; j_gene: TRBJ1-1; CDR3aa: CASSLVKLPGQGSNTEAFF; CDR3nt: TGTGCCAGCAGCTTAGTGAAGCTCCCGGGACAGGGTTCGAACACTGAAGCTTTCTTT
abundance: .; v_gene: TRBV9; d_gene: .; j_gene: TRBJ1-1; CDR3aa: CASSLRGVNTEAFF; CDR3nt: TGTGCCAGCAGCCTCCGAGGGGTGAACACTGAAGCTTTCTTT
abundance: .; v_gene: TRBV20-1; d_gene: .; j_gene: TRBJ1-2; CDR3aa: CSASRGYTF; CDR3nt: TGCAGTGCTAGTCGTGGCTACACCTTC
abundance: .; v_gene: TRBV24-1; d_gene: .; j_gene: TRBJ1-1; CDR3aa: CATSEGNTEAFF; CDR3nt: TGTGCCACCAGTGAGGGGAACACTGAAGCTTTCTTT
abundance: .; v_gene: TRBV28; d_gene: .; j_gene: TRBJ1-1; CDR3aa: CASRLTGGEPEAFF; CDR3nt: TGTGCCAGCAGATTGACGGGGGGTGAACCTGAAGCTTTCTTT
abundance: .; v_gene: TRBV7-6; d_gene: TRBD1; j_gene: TRBJ2-7; CDR3aa: CASSFGQGASYEQYF; CDR3nt: TGTGCCAGCAGCTTTGGGCAGGGGGCCTCCTACGAGCAGTACTTC
abundance: few; v_gene: TRBV5-1; d_gene: .; j_gene: TRBJ1-1; CDR3aa: CASSLAGSNTEAFF; CDR3nt: TGCGCCAGCAGCTTGGCCGGGTCGAACACTGAAGCTTTCTTT
abundance: .; v_gene: TRBV28; d_gene: .; j_gene: TRBJ1-5; CDR3aa: CASSESGSNQPQHF; CDR3nt: TGTGCCAGCAGTGAATCTGGTAGCAATCAGCCCCAGCATTTT
abundance: few; v_gene: TRBV28; d_gene: TRBD2; j_gene: TRBJ2-3; CDR3aa: CALGTSGIADTQYF; CDR3nt: TGTGCCCTTGGGACTAGCGGGATCGCAGATACGCAGTATTTT
abundance: .; v_gene: TRBV28; d_gene: .; j_gene: TRBJ1-2; CDR3aa: CASSFGLSNYGYTF; CDR3nt: TGTGCCAGCAGTTTCGGACTGAGTAACTATGGCTACACCTTC
abundance: .; v_gene: TRBV10-3; d_gene: .; j_gene: TRBJ2-7; CDR3aa: CAISESSGTSYEQYF; CDR3nt: TGTGCCATCAGTGAGTCAAGTGGGACATCCTACGAGCAGTACTTC
abundance: once; v_gene: TRBV5-1; d_gene: TRBD1; j_gene: TRBJ1-2; CDR3aa: CASSQDRVSGGYTF; CDR3nt: TGCGCCAGCAGCCAGGACAGGGTTTCGGGTGGCTACACCTTC
abundance: .; v_gene: TRBV19; d_gene: .; j_gene: TRBJ2-7; CDR3aa: CASSRGLGEQYF; CDR3nt: TGTGCCAGTAGTAGGGGGCTGGGCGAGCAGTACTTC
abundance: once; v_gene: TRBV6-5; d_gene: .; j_gene: TRBJ2-2; CDR3aa: CASRAGRNTGELFF; CDR3nt: TGTGCCAGCAGAGCCGGGAGAAACACCGGGGAGCTGTTTTTT
abundance: .; v_gene: TRBV5-1; d_gene: .; j_gene: TRBJ2-3; CDR3aa: CASSKSDTQYF; CDR3nt: TGCGCCAGCTCCAAGTCAGATACGCAGTATTTT
abundance: .; v_gene: TRBV28; d_gene: TRBD2; j_gene: TRBJ2-7; CDR3aa: CASSPGEVLAGAEQYF; CDR3nt: TGTGCCAGCAGTCCGGGAGAAGTACTAGCGGGAGCTGAGCAGTACTTC
abundance: .; v_gene: TRBV7-3; d_gene: .; j_gene: TRBJ2-3; CDR3aa: CASSLRGRGTDTQYF; CDR3nt: TGTGCCAGCAGCTTAAGAGGGAGAGGGACAGATACGCAGTATTTT
abundance: .; v_gene: TRBV6-1; d_gene: .; j_gene: TRBJ1-2; CDR3aa: CASSERNYGYTF; CDR3nt: TGTGCCAGCAGTGAGAGGAACTATGGCTACACCTTC
abundance: .; v_gene: TRBV5-1; d_gene: .; j_gene: TRBJ1-2; CDR3aa: CASAIWTESGGYTF; CDR3nt: TGCGCCAGCGCCATTTGGACAGAATCGGGCGGCTACACCTTC
abundance: .; v_gene: TRBV7-2; d_gene: TRBD2; j_gene: TRBJ2-3; CDR3aa: CASSLGESGGGGDTQYF; CDR3nt: TGTGCCAGCAGCTTAGGGGAAAGCGGGGGTGGAGGAGATACGCAGTATTTT